Listed below are T cell receptor beta chains from one sample, sequenced in a study of T cells in Graves' hyperthyroidism and ophthalmopathy. TCRdb reprocessed the multiplex PCR reads via MiXCR and lists one record per CDR3 protein. The table has around 600,000 distinct CDR3 sequences, 13% to 15% seen once. Sequencing was carried out using blood. The receptors here all came from a woman aged 50 to 65 with Graves' ophthalmopathy. CDR3s include the opening cysteine and the closing phenylalanine or tryptophan. The D gene is left open where the match is weak. The size entry is marked missing in some rows and otherwise reads once, few, many or a size class.

j_gene: TRBJ2-1
v_gene: TRBV7-2
d_gene: TRBD2
abundance: few
CDR3nt: TGTGCCAGCAGCTTAGAAGGACTAGCGGCCTCCTACAATGAGCAGTTCTTC
CDR3aa: CASSLEGLAASYNEQFF

j_gene: TRBJ2-7
v_gene: TRBV20-1
d_gene: TRBD2
abundance: many
CDR3nt: TGCAGTGCCCAATCCGCTAGCGGGATATTGTACGAGCAGTACTTC
CDR3aa: CSAQSASGILYEQYF

j_gene: TRBJ1-1
v_gene: TRBV3-1
d_gene: -
abundance: many
CDR3nt: TGTGCCAGCACCCCTCGGGGGGCCGTGAACACTGAAGCTTTCTTT
CDR3aa: CASTPRGAVNTEAFF

j_gene: TRBJ1-1
v_gene: TRBV7-3
d_gene: -
abundance: few
CDR3nt: TGTGCCAGCAGCTTAACAGGGTCGGGGACTGAAGCTTTCTTT
CDR3aa: CASSLTGSGTEAFF

j_gene: TRBJ2-5
v_gene: TRBV20-1
d_gene: -
abundance: many
CDR3nt: TGCAGCACTAGTGGCGCACAAGAGACCCAGTACTTC
CDR3aa: CSTSGAQETQYF

j_gene: TRBJ1-1
v_gene: TRBV28
d_gene: -
abundance: many
CDR3nt: TGTGCCAGCAGTTTATTGGGTCGGGAGGAAGCTTTCTTT
CDR3aa: CASSLLGREEAFF

j_gene: TRBJ1-5
v_gene: TRBV30
d_gene: -
abundance: many
CDR3nt: TGTGCCTGGAGTACGGGTGACGGTAGCAATCAGCCCCAGCATTTT
CDR3aa: CAWSTGDGSNQPQHF

j_gene: TRBJ1-1
v_gene: TRBV30
d_gene: -
abundance: many
CDR3nt: TGTGCCTGGAGTGTTAACACAAACACTGAAGCTTTCTTT
CDR3aa: CAWSVNTNTEAFF

j_gene: TRBJ2-2
v_gene: TRBV6-2/TRBV6-3
d_gene: -
abundance: few
CDR3nt: TGTGCCAGCAGCGGACAGTCGAACACCGGGGAGCTGTTTTTT
CDR3aa: CASSGQSNTGELFF

j_gene: TRBJ2-7
v_gene: TRBV11-2
d_gene: -
abundance: many
CDR3nt: TGTGCCAGCAGCTTCTCAAACAGGGATGGGCCCTACGAGCAGTACTTC
CDR3aa: CASSFSNRDGPYEQYF

j_gene: TRBJ1-2
v_gene: TRBV7-2
d_gene: -
abundance: many
CDR3nt: TGTGCCAGCAGAATAGATTGGGGAATTAGCTACACCTTC
CDR3aa: CASRIDWGISYTF

j_gene: TRBJ1-3
v_gene: TRBV20-1
d_gene: -
abundance: -
CDR3nt: TGCAGTGCTAGGGGGGGCGGGGGCTCTGGAAACACCATATATTTT
CDR3aa: CSARGGGGSGNTIYF

j_gene: TRBJ2-3
v_gene: TRBV18
d_gene: -
abundance: many
CDR3nt: TGTGCCAGCTCACCGACACGGCGGGATGGGGCCACAGATACGCAGTATTTT
CDR3aa: CASSPTRRDGATDTQYF

j_gene: TRBJ1-2
v_gene: TRBV28
d_gene: TRBD1
abundance: -
CDR3nt: TGTGCCAGCAGAGTCGGACAGGGGGTACTTGGCTACACCTTC
CDR3aa: CASRVGQGVLGYTF

j_gene: TRBJ2-1
v_gene: TRBV19
d_gene: TRBD2
abundance: -
CDR3nt: TGTGCCAGTAGAGGACTAGCGGGAGGAATCGCTGAGCAGTTCTTC
CDR3aa: CASRGLAGGIAEQFF

j_gene: TRBJ2-7
v_gene: TRBV20-1
d_gene: -
abundance: many
CDR3nt: TGCAGTGCTAGGACACCATTATACGAGCAGTACTTC
CDR3aa: CSARTPLYEQYF

j_gene: TRBJ1-1
v_gene: TRBV20-1
d_gene: -
abundance: -
CDR3nt: TGCAGTGCTAGGGTCGACGCATACACTGAAGCTTTCTTT
CDR3aa: CSARVDAYTEAFF

j_gene: TRBJ1-1
v_gene: TRBV2
d_gene: -
abundance: many
CDR3nt: TGTGCCAGCCGTGTTCCAGCGGATTTCCAGAACACTGAAGCTTTCTTT
CDR3aa: CASRVPADFQNTEAFF

j_gene: TRBJ2-3
v_gene: TRBV7-3
d_gene: TRBD1
abundance: many
CDR3nt: TGTGCCAGCAGCCTGGACAGGGGGCTGACAGATACGCAGTATTTT
CDR3aa: CASSLDRGLTDTQYF

j_gene: TRBJ1-1
v_gene: TRBV4-3
d_gene: -
abundance: many
CDR3nt: TGCGCCAGCAGCCAAGGGTGGGAAACAGTGAACACTGAAGCTTTCTTT
CDR3aa: CASSQGWETVNTEAFF

j_gene: TRBJ1-2
v_gene: TRBV6-2/TRBV6-3
d_gene: -
abundance: many
CDR3nt: TGTGCCAGCAGTTACTCGACACGTTATGGCTACACCTTC
CDR3aa: CASSYSTRYGYTF

j_gene: TRBJ2-7
v_gene: TRBV11-2
d_gene: -
abundance: -
CDR3nt: TGTGCCAGCTGTTACGGGAGCTCCTACGAGCAGTACTTC
CDR3aa: CASCYGSSYEQYF

j_gene: TRBJ2-3
v_gene: TRBV3-1
d_gene: -
abundance: -
CDR3nt: TGTGCCAGCAGCCAAGATACCCTATTGGGCGGGAACACAGATACGCAGTATTTT
CDR3aa: CASSQDTLLGGNTDTQYF

j_gene: TRBJ2-7
v_gene: TRBV5-1
d_gene: TRBD2
abundance: -
CDR3nt: TGCGCCAGCGCACCCGGGACTAGCGCTTCCTACGAGCAGTACTTC
CDR3aa: CASAPGTSASYEQYF

j_gene: TRBJ2-7
v_gene: TRBV28
d_gene: -
abundance: many
CDR3nt: TGTGCCAGCAACGGCGGGCGTCTCGAGCAGTACTTC
CDR3aa: CASNGGRLEQYF

j_gene: TRBJ2-1
v_gene: TRBV30
d_gene: TRBD1
abundance: many
CDR3nt: TGTGCCTGGAGTGTACGATGGGACAGGGAAGGGAATGAGCAGTTCTTC
CDR3aa: CAWSVRWDREGNEQFF

j_gene: TRBJ1-2
v_gene: TRBV5-6
d_gene: -
abundance: few
CDR3nt: TGTGCCAGCAGCAAAGGTGTCTATGGCTACACCTTC
CDR3aa: CASSKGVYGYTF

j_gene: TRBJ1-1
v_gene: TRBV2
d_gene: -
abundance: many
CDR3nt: TGTGCCAGCAGCTGGTGGGAGGGCATTGAAGCTTTCTTT
CDR3aa: CASSWWEGIEAFF

j_gene: TRBJ2-1
v_gene: TRBV7-9
d_gene: -
abundance: -
CDR3nt: TGTGCCAGCAGCTTAGATACAGATGAGCAGTTCTTC
CDR3aa: CASSLDTDEQFF

j_gene: TRBJ2-1
v_gene: TRBV6-2/TRBV6-3
d_gene: TRBD2
abundance: many
CDR3nt: TGTGCCAGCAGTTTCACTACTTCGACTAGCGGGAGTTACAATGAGCAGTTCTTC
CDR3aa: CASSFTTSTSGSYNEQFF

j_gene: TRBJ2-7
v_gene: TRBV7-2
d_gene: -
abundance: many
CDR3nt: TGTGCCAGCAGCTTAGAACGGCTATACGAGCAGTACTTC
CDR3aa: CASSLERLYEQYF

j_gene: TRBJ1-2
v_gene: TRBV3-1
d_gene: -
abundance: many
CDR3nt: TGTGCCAGCAGCCAATCTCCGTGGGACTACAGGGAGTCTAACTATGGCTACACCTTC
CDR3aa: CASSQSPWDYRESNYGYTF

j_gene: TRBJ2-1
v_gene: TRBV6-2/TRBV6-3
d_gene: TRBD1
abundance: few
CDR3nt: TGTGCCAGCAGTTACCACCCTGGACAGGGAATTTACAATGAGCAGTTCTTC
CDR3aa: CASSYHPGQGIYNEQFF

j_gene: TRBJ2-1
v_gene: TRBV5-6
d_gene: TRBD2
abundance: many
CDR3nt: TGTGCCAGCAGTTCCGGACTAGACGTCAATGAGCAGTTCTTC
CDR3aa: CASSSGLDVNEQFF

j_gene: TRBJ2-3
v_gene: TRBV7-8
d_gene: -
abundance: few
CDR3nt: TGTGCCAGCAGCTTAGACCGAGGGCCGGCCACAGATACGCAGTATTTT
CDR3aa: CASSLDRGPATDTQYF

j_gene: TRBJ2-5
v_gene: TRBV6-1
d_gene: -
abundance: few
CDR3nt: TGTGCCAGCAGTGCCCCCCAGACCTCTTATCAAGAGACCCAGTACTTC
CDR3aa: CASSAPQTSYQETQYF

j_gene: TRBJ2-7
v_gene: TRBV27
d_gene: -
abundance: -
CDR3nt: TGTGCCAGCAGTTTATCCGGGACAAAGCACTACGAGCAGTACTTC
CDR3aa: CASSLSGTKHYEQYF

j_gene: TRBJ2-1
v_gene: TRBV28
d_gene: TRBD2
abundance: -
CDR3nt: TGTGCCAGCGCCATAGGACTAGCGGGAATAATCGATGAGCAGTTCTTC
CDR3aa: CASAIGLAGIIDEQFF

j_gene: TRBJ1-1
v_gene: TRBV20-1
d_gene: -
abundance: many
CDR3nt: TGCAGTGCTATTCGTGGGGTCTTGTACACTGAAGCTTTCTTT
CDR3aa: CSAIRGVLYTEAFF

j_gene: TRBJ1-2
v_gene: TRBV7-2
d_gene: TRBD1
abundance: many
CDR3nt: TGTGCCAGCAGCTTACGCCGGGACAGGGGGTTCGGCTACACCTTC
CDR3aa: CASSLRRDRGFGYTF

j_gene: TRBJ2-3
v_gene: TRBV20-1
d_gene: TRBD2
abundance: many
CDR3nt: TGCAGTGCCCCACTAGCGGGGGTAGATACGCAGTATTTT
CDR3aa: CSAPLAGVDTQYF

j_gene: TRBJ1-6
v_gene: TRBV2
d_gene: -
abundance: many
CDR3nt: TGTGCCAGCCGGGATGTATATAATTCACCCCTCCACTTT
CDR3aa: CASRDVYNSPLHF

j_gene: TRBJ2-4
v_gene: TRBV7-9
d_gene: TRBD2
abundance: -
CDR3nt: TGTGCCAGCAGCTCCATAGCGGGCTCCAAAAACATTCAGTACTTC
CDR3aa: CASSSIAGSKNIQYF

j_gene: TRBJ1-5
v_gene: TRBV7-9
d_gene: -
abundance: many
CDR3nt: TGTGCCAGCAGCCGAGGGTCAAATAGCAATCAGCCCCAGCATTTT
CDR3aa: CASSRGSNSNQPQHF

j_gene: TRBJ2-2
v_gene: TRBV27
d_gene: TRBD1
abundance: many
CDR3nt: TGTGCCAGCAAGAGCAAACAGGGGACCGGGGAGCTGTTTTTT
CDR3aa: CASKSKQGTGELFF

j_gene: TRBJ2-7
v_gene: TRBV10-3
d_gene: -
abundance: once
CDR3nt: TGTGCCATCAGATCAGCTAGCGACGAGCAGTACTTC
CDR3aa: CAIRSASDEQYF

j_gene: TRBJ2-2
v_gene: TRBV18
d_gene: -
abundance: -
CDR3nt: TGTGCCAGCTCACCACCAACCCAAGGGGAGCTGTTTTTT
CDR3aa: CASSPPTQGELFF

j_gene: TRBJ1-2
v_gene: TRBV30
d_gene: -
abundance: many
CDR3nt: TGTGCCTGGAGTGTACAACAGTATGGCTACACCTTC
CDR3aa: CAWSVQQYGYTF

j_gene: TRBJ1-1
v_gene: TRBV12-3/TRBV12-4
d_gene: -
abundance: many
CDR3nt: TGTGCCAGCAAGATGAACACTGAAGCTTTCTTT
CDR3aa: CASKMNTEAFF

j_gene: TRBJ2-1
v_gene: TRBV6-4
d_gene: -
abundance: -
CDR3nt: TGTGCCAGCAGTGTGACAGATTACAATGAGCAGTTCTTC
CDR3aa: CASSVTDYNEQFF

j_gene: TRBJ2-7
v_gene: TRBV6-1
d_gene: TRBD2
abundance: many
CDR3nt: TGTGCCAGCTCTCGACTAGCGGGCATAGTCTCCTACGAGCAGTACTTC
CDR3aa: CASSRLAGIVSYEQYF